This T cell receptor beta chain was recovered during a study of blood T cell repertoires in COVID-19. Study in general: Specimens from acute and convalescent COVID-19 originated in the United States, Italy and Spain. Sources were T cells, B-cell-depleted T cells, or PBMCs; the material itself was cDNA or gDNA.

This CDR3 has 16 residues. Between the trimmed V and J ends, which lost 0 bases and 2 bases, there was a span of 8 bases. Germline CDR1 and CDR2: MNHNY and SVGAGI (reference sequence). Study processing details: How many nucleated cells were present was estimated from reference gene primer amplification. Here immunoSEQ multiplex PCR was the method, and the copy in TCRdb shows in-frame clones only, minus some. V and J calls and clone size are as listed in that table; D and trimming were resolved from the DNA. The table records just under 350,000 clones, about four fifths of them present only once. The TCR comes from a man aged 25 to 40 with active or convalescent COVID-19. What was sequenced was peripheral blood. This sequence joins TRBV6-6 and TRBJ1-6; D not certain. CDR3 protein: CASSYSTSTYNSPLHF. The CDR3 bases are TGTGCCAGCAGTTACTCGACATCTACCTATAATTCACCCCTCCACTTT.